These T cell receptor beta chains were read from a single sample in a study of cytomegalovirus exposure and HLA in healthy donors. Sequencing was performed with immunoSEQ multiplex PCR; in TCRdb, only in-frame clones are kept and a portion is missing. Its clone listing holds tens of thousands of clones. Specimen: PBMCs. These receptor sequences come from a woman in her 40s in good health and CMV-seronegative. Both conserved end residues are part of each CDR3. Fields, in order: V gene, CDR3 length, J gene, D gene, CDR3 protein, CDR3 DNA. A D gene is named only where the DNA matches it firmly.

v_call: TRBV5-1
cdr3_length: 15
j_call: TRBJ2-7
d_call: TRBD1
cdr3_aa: CASSNPGQGSYEQYF
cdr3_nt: TGCGCCAGCAGCAACCCGGGACAGGGGTCCTACGAGCAGTACTTC

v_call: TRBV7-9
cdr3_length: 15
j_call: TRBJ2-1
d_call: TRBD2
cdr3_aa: CASSWGLAGENEQFF
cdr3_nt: TGTGCCAGCAGCTGGGGACTAGCGGGAGAAAATGAGCAGTTCTTC

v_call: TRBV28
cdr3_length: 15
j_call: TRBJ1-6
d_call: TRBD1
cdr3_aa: CASSLWWDRELVLHF
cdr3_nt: TGTGCCAGCAGTTTATGGTGGGACAGGGAGTTGGTCCTCCACTTT

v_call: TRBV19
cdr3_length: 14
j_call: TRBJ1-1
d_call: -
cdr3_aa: CASSIPSLNTEAFF
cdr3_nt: TGTGCCAGTAGTATTCCCAGTTTGAACACTGAAGCTTTCTTT

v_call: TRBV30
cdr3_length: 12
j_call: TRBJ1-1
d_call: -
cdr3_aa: CALSTGPTEAFF
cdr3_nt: TGTGCCTTATCGACAGGCCCAACTGAAGCTTTCTTT

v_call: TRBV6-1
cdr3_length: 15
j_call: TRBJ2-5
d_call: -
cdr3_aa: CASSAMRTEKETQYF
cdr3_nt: TGTGCCAGCAGTGCTATGAGGACAGAAAAAGAGACCCAGTACTTC

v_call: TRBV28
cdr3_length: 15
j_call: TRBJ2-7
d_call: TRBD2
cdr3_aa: CASRGGTLGSYEQYF
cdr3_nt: TGTGCCAGCAGGGGGGGGACTCTCGGCTCCTACGAGCAGTACTTC

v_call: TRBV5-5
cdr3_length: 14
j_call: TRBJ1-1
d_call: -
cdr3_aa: CASSLSGGRERAFF
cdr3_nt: TGTGCCAGCAGCTTGTCCGGCGGGCGTGAACGAGCTTTCTTT

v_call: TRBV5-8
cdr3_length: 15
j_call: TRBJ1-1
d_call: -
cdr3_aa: CASSASAGSNTEAFF
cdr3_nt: TGTGCCAGCAGCGCCTCCGCAGGATCGAACACTGAAGCTTTCTTT

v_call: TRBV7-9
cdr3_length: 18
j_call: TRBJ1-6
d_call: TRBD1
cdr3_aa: CASSPRPSLTGGNSPLHF
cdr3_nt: TGTGCCAGCAGCCCCCGCCCCTCTCTGACAGGGGGTAATTCACCCCTCCACTTT

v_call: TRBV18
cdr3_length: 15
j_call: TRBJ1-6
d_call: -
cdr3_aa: CASSPPEGPGSPLHF
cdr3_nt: TGTGCCAGCTCACCACCGGAGGGGCCGGGATCACCCCTCCACTTT

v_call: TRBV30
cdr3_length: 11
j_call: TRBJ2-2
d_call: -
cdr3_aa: CAWHVTGELFF
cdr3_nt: TGTGCCTGGCATGTCACCGGGGAGCTGTTTTTT

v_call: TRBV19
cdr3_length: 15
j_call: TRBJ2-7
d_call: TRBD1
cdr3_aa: CASSITGGVLYEQYF
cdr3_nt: TGTGCCAGTAGTATTACAGGGGGTGTTCTCTACGAGCAGTACTTC

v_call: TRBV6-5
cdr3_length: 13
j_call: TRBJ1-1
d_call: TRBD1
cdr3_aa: CASTPAGTGGAFF
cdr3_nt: TGTGCCAGCACGCCGGCCGGGACAGGCGGAGCTTTCTTT

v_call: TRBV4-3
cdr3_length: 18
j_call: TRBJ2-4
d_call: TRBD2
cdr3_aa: CASSQEGAGGIAKNIQYF
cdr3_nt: TGCGCCAGCAGCCAAGAAGGAGCGGGAGGAATAGCCAAAAACATTCAGTACTTC

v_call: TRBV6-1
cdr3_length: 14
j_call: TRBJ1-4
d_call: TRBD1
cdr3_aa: CAILNTGGREKLFF
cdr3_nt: TGTGCCATTCTGAACACAGGGGGTAGAGAAAAACTGTTTTTT

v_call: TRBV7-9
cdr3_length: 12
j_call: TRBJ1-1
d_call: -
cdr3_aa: CASSGANTEAFF
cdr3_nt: TGTGCCAGCAGCGGGGCGAACACTGAAGCTTTCTTT

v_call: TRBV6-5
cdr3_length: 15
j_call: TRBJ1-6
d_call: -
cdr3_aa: CASSYWQGSRSPLHF
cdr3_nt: TGTGCCAGCAGTTACTGGCAAGGGAGCCGATCACCCCTCCACTTT

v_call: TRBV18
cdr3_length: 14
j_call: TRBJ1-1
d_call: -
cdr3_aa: CASSPAGGNTEAFF
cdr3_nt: TGTGCCAGCTCACCAGCGGGGGGGAACACTGAAGCTTTCTTT

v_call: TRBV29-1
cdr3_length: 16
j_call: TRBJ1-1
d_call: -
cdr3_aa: CSVEGFRGGGLPEAFF
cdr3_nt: TGCAGCGTTGAAGGCTTCCGGGGGGGCGGTTTGCCTGAAGCTTTCTTT

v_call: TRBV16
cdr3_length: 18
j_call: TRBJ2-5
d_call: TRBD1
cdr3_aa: CASSQSHAWDRTQETQYF
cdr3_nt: TGTGCCAGCAGCCAATCCCACGCCTGGGACAGGACACAAGAGACCCAGTACTTC

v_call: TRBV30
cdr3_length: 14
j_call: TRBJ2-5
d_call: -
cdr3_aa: CAWSVRGGNYGQYF
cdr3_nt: TGTGCCTGGAGTGTAAGAGGGGGAAATTATGGGCAGTACTTC

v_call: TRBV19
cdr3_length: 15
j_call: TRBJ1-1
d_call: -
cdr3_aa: CASSLQKGIGTEAFF
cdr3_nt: TGTGCCAGTAGTCTGCAGAAGGGGATCGGGACTGAAGCTTTCTTT

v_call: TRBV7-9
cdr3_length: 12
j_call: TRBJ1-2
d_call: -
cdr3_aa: CASSSSVDGYTF
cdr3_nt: TGTGCCAGCAGCTCCTCCGTCGATGGCTACACCTTC

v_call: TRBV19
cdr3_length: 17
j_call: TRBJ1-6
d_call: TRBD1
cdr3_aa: CASSIGQGSSYNSPLHF
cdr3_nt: TGTGCCAGTTCAATCGGACAGGGAAGCTCCTATAATTCACCCCTCCACTTT